This TCR beta chain was observed in a study of blood T cell repertoires in COVID-19. Study details: Acute and convalescent COVID-19 samples came from the United States, Italy and Spain. Sources were T cells, B-cell-depleted T cells, or PBMCs; the material itself was cDNA or gDNA.

In the original processing: Amplified reference gene primers provided the basis for estimating nucleated cell counts. Data came from immunoSEQ multiplex PCR; TCRdb stores just in-frame clones and leaves some out. The V and J calls and clone size are taken from that table; D and trimming were inferred from the DNA. The repertoire includes approximately 270,000 clones, roughly nine tenths of them detected once, and around 8.8% sits in the top ten. The source of this sequence is a man in his forties with active or convalescent COVID-19. Material for sequencing was peripheral blood.

In DNA, the CDR3 is TGTGCCAGCAGCACCGGGACAGGGGGCCACGAGCAGTACTTC. Its protein product is CASSTGTGGHEQYF. The chain links TRBV9 to TRBJ2-7, with 12 bases identical to TRBD1. The CDR3 runs to 14 residues. The V segment lost 4 bases and the J segment 5 bases; nucleotides outside the gene matches: 4. CDR1 SGDLS and CDR2 YYNGEE come from the germline V gene. Complete variable domain (other parts from reference TRBV9 and TRBJ2-7): DSGVTQTPKHLITATGQRVTLRCSPRSGDLSVYWYQQSLDQGLQFLIQYYNGEERAKGNILERFSAQQFPDLHSELNLSSLELGDSALYFCASSTGTGGHEQYFGPGTRLTVT.